What follows is one T cell receptor beta chain and its context. Its cognate antigen is unknown. The sample belongs to a study of T cells after posttransplantation cyclophosphamide. The table came from immunoSEQ multiplex PCR; TCRdb's copy has only in-frame clones and leaves some out. The data list tens of thousands of clones, none observed once; 2.5% to 3% falls to the top ten. Peripheral blood was collected from the related graft donor on the marrow donation day. Germline lookup yields CDR1 KGHDR and CDR2 SFDVKD. Deletions cut 1 base from V and 8 bases from J, with 19 bases between. The CDR3 totals 16 residues. Study results and caveats: Donor CD8+ memory clones often dominated recipient blood repertoires at later times. Recipient CMV seropositivity and CMV reactivation strongly tracked TRB clonality.

The sequence was collected from a woman between 55 and 75 years old in good health, CMV-negative, and a related stem cell transplant donor. This chain uses TRBV24-1 with TRBJ1-2, with a possible D match to TRBD1 (6 bases). The sequenced material came from PBMCs. The CDR3 DNA follows: TGTGCCACCAGTGATTTTGGGGCAGGGGCGCATCGAGGCTACACCTTC. It encodes CATSDFGAGAHRGYTF.